The subject of this entry is one T cell receptor (beta chain). The data originate from a study of control samples from healthy donors and cancer patients. Generated by immunoSEQ multiplex PCR, the TCRdb table keeps only in-frame clones and is missing some. The sample has nearly 200,000 clones, about 90% seen once. The V end lost 7 bases, the J end lost 0 bases, and 7 bases lay between the germline ends. This CDR3 has 12 residues. The germline gives CDR1 SNHLY, CDR2 FYNNEI. The sequencing sample was made of blood. The chain has TRBV2 and TRBJ2-7; tentatively, D is TRBD1 (5 bases). This clonotype originated in a young man in good health. CDR3 residues: CASTDNSYEQYF. In DNA, the CDR3 is TGTGCCAGCACGGACAACTCCTACGAGCAGTACTTC. Drawing the rest from reference TRBV2 and TRBJ2-7, the complete variable domain is EPEVTQTPSHQVTQMGQEVILRCVPISNHLYFYWYRQILGQKVEFLVSFYNNEISEKSEIFDDQFSVERPDGSNFTLKIRSTKLEDSAMYFCASTDNSYEQYFGPGTRLTVT.